Below, 28 T cell receptor beta chains from the same sample are listed, as sequenced in a study of preoperative IRX-2 immunotherapy in early breast cancer. Produced via immunoSEQ multiplex PCR; TCRdb's table is partial and in-frame only. The sample consists of 10,000 to 15,000 clones, under 95% of them appearing once. The treatment here: preoperative locoregional IRX-2 cytokine immunotherapy. Sampling was done from a patient treated with IRX-2 immunotherapy. The source is a human donor with breast cancer.

The chain has TRBV9 and TRBJ2-1, with D uncertain. Trimming stripped 0 bases from V and 0 bases from J, with 4 bases between. The CDR3 has 14 residues. Germline V gene sequence: CDR1 SGDLS, CDR2 YYNGEE. DNA for the CDR3: TGTGCCAGCAGCGTAGTCAGCTCCTACAATGAGCAGTTCTTC. Protein product: CASSVVSSYNEQFF. Full variable domain (missing parts from reference TRBV9 and TRBJ2-1): DSGVTQTPKHLITATGQRVTLRCSPRSGDLSVYWYQQSLDQGLQFLIQYYNGEERAKGNILERFSAQQFPDLHSELNLSSLELGDSALYFCASSVVSSYNEQFFGPGTRLTVL.

The chain is built from TRBV30 and TRBJ1-2; D not certain. V gave up 7 bases and J gave up 0 bases, with 9 bases separating them. CDR1 is GTSNPN, CDR2 SVGIG, per germline (reference sequence). The CDR3 is 12 amino acids. The CDR3 loop reads CAFSRSNYGYTF. The CDR3 region has the DNA TGTGCCTTTTCCCGGTCTAACTATGGCTACACCTTC.

This rearrangement joins TRBV7-8 to TRBJ2-7; D gene ambiguous. The ends were cut back, 0 bases at V and 2 bases at J, with 8 bases in the middle. Germline loops: CDR1 SGHVS, CDR2 FQNEAQ. CDR3 length: 14 residues. The chain's CDR3 is CASSLASGPYEQYV. Written as DNA, the CDR3 is TGTGCCAGCAGCTTAGCCTCAGGTCCCTACGAGCAGTACGTC.

The DNA of the CDR3 is TGTGCCAGCGGAGGACAGGGGGCAGTTGGCTACACCTTC. Its protein product is CASGGQGAVGYTF. The chain recombines TRBV2 with TRBJ1-2; 11 bases fit TRBD1. The CDR3 spans 13 residues. Germline trimming cut 8 bases from V and 7 bases from J; bases unmatched to any gene: 6. Germline V gives CDR1 SNHLY, CDR2 FYNNEI.

This clone showed up just a few times. The V and J genes are TRBV7-6 and TRBJ2-7, with 12 bases matching TRBD2. CDR1 SGHVS and CDR2 FNYEAQ come from the germline V gene. V dropped 5 bases and J dropped 2; count of bases not matched to a gene: 4. CDR3 length equals 15 residues. The CDR3: CASSLASGGAYEQYF. The CDR3 DNA reads TGTGCCAGCAGCCTCGCTAGCGGGGGGGCCTACGAGCAGTACTTC.

The V gene is TRBV4-1, the J gene TRBJ2-1, with a tentative D call TRBD1 (5 bases). In germline, CDR1 is MGHRA, CDR2 YSYEKL. Trimming took off 0 bases at V and 0 bases at J, with 6 bases between the two ends. The CDR3 is 15 residues long. CDR3 region: CASSQDTGSYNEQFF. The CDR3 region has the DNA TGCGCCAGCAGCCAAGATACAGGCTCCTACAATGAGCAGTTCTTC.

The chain is built from TRBV7-9 and TRBJ2-5, with TRBD2 matching over 9 bases. J was trimmed by 5 bases and V by 5 bases; bases with no gene match: 6. Germline V gives CDR1 SEHNR, CDR2 FQNEAQ (reference sequence). CDR3 length: 14 amino acids. CDR3 amino acids: CASSRTSVTETQYF. The CDR3 bases are TGTGCCAGCAGCCGGACTAGCGTTACGGAGACCCAGTACTTC. Full variable domain (rest looked up from reference TRBV7-9 and TRBJ2-5): DTGVSQNPRHKITKRGQNVTFRCDPISEHNRLYWYRQTLGQGPEFLTYFQNEAQLEKSRLLSDRFSAERPKGSFSTLEIQRTEQGDSAMYLCASSRTSVTETQYFGPGTRLLVL.

CDR3: CASSPNPNYGYTF. Here the CDR3 DNA reads TGTGCCAGCAGCCCTAATCCCAACTATGGCTACACCTTC. V is TRBV7-2 and J is TRBJ1-2; no clear D gene. The CDR3 length is 13 residues. CDR1 and CDR2 from the germline V gene are SGHTA and FQGNSA. V gave up 5 bases and J gave up 2 bases, with 9 bases separating them.

The gene calls are TRBV9 and TRBJ2-6; D possibly corresponds to TRBD1 (6 bases). The germline gives CDR1 SGDLS, CDR2 YYNGEE. The CDR3 runs 19 residues. Trimming took 3 bases from V and 0 from J, leaving 19 bases between them. Written as DNA, the CDR3 is TGTGCCAGCAGCGCTAGACGGGTGGACAGCCCCTCTGGGGCCAACGTCCTGACTTTC. Translated, it gives CASSARRVDSPSGANVLTF.

V usage is TRBV11-2 and J usage is TRBJ2-5; D gene unclear. Germline CDR1 and CDR2: SGHAT and FQNNGV. Trimming stripped 2 bases from V and 5 bases from J, with 6 bases between. The CDR3 loop spans 12 amino acids. The chain's CDR3 is CASSLIGETQYF. Written as DNA, the CDR3 is TGTGCCAGCAGCTTAATAGGGGAGACCCAGTACTTC.

The chain links TRBV11-3 to TRBJ2-7; D possibly corresponds to TRBD1 (6 bases). Germline CDR1 SGHNT, CDR2 YENEEA. The CDR3 loop spans 15 amino acids. Trimming took 5 bases from V and 0 from J, leaving 14 bases between them. Written as DNA, the CDR3 is TGTGCCAGCAGCCCCACGACCAGGGGCTCCTACGAGCAGTACTTC. This codes for CASSPTTRGSYEQYF.

J is TRBJ2-1 and V is TRBV28; no clear D gene. In germline, CDR1 is MDHEN, CDR2 SYDVKM. Trimming cost V 0 bases and J 6 bases, with 3 bases left between them. The CDR3 runs to 12 residues. The CDR3 here is CASSLWFNEQFF. The CDR3 region has the DNA TGTGCCAGCAGTTTATGGTTCAATGAGCAGTTCTTC. Using reference TRBV28 and TRBJ2-1 for the parts outside the CDR3, the full variable domain is DVKVTQSSRYLVKRTGEKVFLECVQDMDHENMFWYRQDPGLGLRLIYFSYDVKMKEKGDIPEGYSVSREKKERFSLILESASTNQTSMYLCASSLWFNEQFFGPGTRLTVL.

V is TRBV2 and J is TRBJ2-2; 9 bases line up with TRBD1. Germline trimming cut 7 bases from V and 2 bases from J; bases unmatched to any gene: 5. This CDR3 contains 15 residues. Germline lookup yields CDR1 SNHLY and CDR2 FYNNEI. In nucleotides, the CDR3 is TGTGCCAGCACCCGACAGGGGGGAAACACCGGGGAGCTGTTTTTT. It translates to CASTRQGGNTGELFF.

The chain employs TRBV28 and TRBJ2-2, with a possible D match to TRBD2 (5 bases). This CDR3 region has 14 residues. Germline V lookup: CDR1 MDHEN, CDR2 SYDVKM. V lost 2 bases and J 4 bases, leaving 8 bases between the germline ends. DNA for the CDR3: TGTGCCAGCAGTTTAGCGGGCTGCACCGGGGAGCTGTTTTTT. It encodes CASSLAGCTGELFF. Together with reference TRBV28 and TRBJ2-2, the CDR3 gives the full variable domain: DVKVTQSSRYLVKRTGEKVFLECVQDMDHENMFWYRQDPGLGLRLIYFSYDVKMKEKGDIPEGYSVSREKKERFSLILESASTNQTSMYLCASSLAGCTGELFFGEGSRLTVL.

This chain uses TRBV19 with TRBJ2-3; no clear D gene. CDR1 LNHDA and CDR2 SQIVND come from the germline V gene (reference sequence). The length of the CDR3 is 15 residues. Trimming took off 4 bases at V and 7 bases at J, with 18 bases between the two ends. DNA of the CDR3: TGTGCCAGTAGTACTGGGGAACCCTCGGCCCATACGCAGTATTTT. It translates to CASSTGEPSAHTQYF.

The V gene is TRBV6-1, the J gene TRBJ1-5; maybe TRBD1 (5 bases). The CDR3 is 13 amino acids. Germline CDR1 is MNHNS and CDR2 is SASEGT. V was shortened by 4 bases and J by 7 bases, with 11 bases between the two germline ends. CDR3 region: CASSVLGEQPQHF. The CDR3 nucleotides read TGTGCCAGCAGTGTTTTGGGGGAACAGCCCCAGCATTTT.

The chain carries TRBV15 and TRBJ1-2; possibly TRBD1 for D (6 bases). Germline V gives CDR1 LNHNV, CDR2 YYDKDF (reference sequence). V was shortened by 3 bases and J by 4 bases, with 15 bases between the two germline ends. CDR3 length: 15 residues. CDR3 region: CATSRGAILAYGYTF. The CDR3 DNA reads TGTGCCACCAGCAGGGGGGCGATTCTGGCCTATGGCTACACCTTC.

This chain links TRBV5-6 with TRBJ1-2, with TRBD1 as a possible D gene (5 bases). V shed 0 bases and J shed 6 bases, with 12 bases lying between them. Germline CDR1 SGHDT, CDR2 YYEEEE. The CDR3 has 14 residues. In nucleotides, the CDR3 is TGTGCCAGCAGCTTGGAATGGAGGGGTGATGGCTACACCTTC. Protein product: CASSLEWRGDGYTF.

J is TRBJ1-5 and V is TRBV5-5; D is perhaps TRBD1 (5 bases). Germline V gene sequence: CDR1 SGHKS, CDR2 YYEKEE (reference sequence). V gave up 4 bases and J gave up 0 bases, with 23 bases separating them. CDR3 length: 19 amino acids. The chain's CDR3 is CASSLHEGLEMDSNQPQHF. CDR3 DNA: TGTGCCAGCAGCCTACACGAGGGGTTGGAGATGGATAGCAATCAGCCCCAGCATTTT.

This rearrangement joins TRBV4-1 to TRBJ1-1; D remains ambiguous. Germline loops: CDR1 MGHRA, CDR2 YSYEKL. There are 16 residues in the CDR3. The V end was cut by 0 bases, the J end by 0 bases, with 11 bases between. The CDR3 DNA reads TGCGCCAGCAGCCAAGACCGAACACTCATGAACACTGAAGCTTTCTTT. It yields the protein CASSQDRTLMNTEAFF.

The chain recombines TRBV18 with TRBJ2-3; D is undetermined. The CDR3 has 14 residues. Germline CDR1 KGHSH, CDR2 LQKENI. Deletions cut 0 bases from V and 2 bases from J, with 6 bases between. CDR3 amino acids: CASSPPTITDTQYF. CDR3 nucleotides: TGTGCCAGCTCACCACCGACCATCACAGATACGCAGTATTTT.

V gene TRBV10-3 combines with J gene TRBJ1-5; no reliable D call. The CDR3 loop spans 17 amino acids. Per the germline V gene, CDR1 is ENHRY and CDR2 is SYGVKD. Trimming took off 6 bases at V and 0 bases at J, with 18 bases between the two ends. The CDR3 loop reads CAISPEAGFYSNQPQHF. DNA of the CDR3: TGTGCCATCAGCCCAGAGGCGGGATTTTATAGCAATCAGCCCCAGCATTTT.

This chain uses TRBV9 with TRBJ1-2; maybe TRBD1 (5 bases). V lost 4 bases to trimming and J lost 7 bases, with 20 bases between them. The CDR3 covers 15 residues. Germline V gene lookup returns CDR1 SGDLS and CDR2 YYNGEE. CDR3 amino acids: CASSHEGRVLGGYTF. The DNA for the CDR3 is TGTGCCAGCAGCCATGAGGGCAGGGTCTTGGGTGGCTACACCTTC. Full variable domain (rest looked up from reference TRBV9 and TRBJ1-2): DSGVTQTPKHLITATGQRVTLRCSPRSGDLSVYWYQQSLDQGLQFLIQYYNGEERAKGNILERFSAQQFPDLHSELNLSSLELGDSALYFCASSHEGRVLGGYTFGSGTRLTVV.

The chain is built from TRBV5-1 and TRBJ1-2; 9 nucleotides align to TRBD1. The CDR3 extends over 18 amino acids. Germline values: CDR1 SGHRS, CDR2 YFSETQ. Trimming took 2 bases from V and 2 from J; bases not matched to a gene: 13. The CDR3 DNA follows: TGCGCCAGCAGCTTAATACCCGGGACAGGGTTTGAGAACTATGGCTACACCTTC. It specifies CASSLIPGTGFENYGYTF.

The chain uses TRBV28 and TRBJ2-1; tentative D call: TRBD1 (6 bases). The CDR3 has 17 amino acids. The V end lost 0 bases, the J end lost 3 bases, and 15 bases lay between the germline ends. Per germline, CDR1 MDHEN and CDR2 SYDVKM. This chain's CDR3 is CASSLWGRGIIYNEQFF. CDR3 DNA: TGTGCCAGCAGTTTATGGGGCAGGGGAATAATCTACAATGAGCAGTTCTTC.

The CDR3 DNA reads TGTGCCAGCAGCCCGGGGGTCGCGGGGCGGGAAAAACTGTTTTTT. Protein product: CASSPGVAGREKLFF. The genes are TRBV7-9 and TRBJ1-4; possible D gene TRBD1, 5 bases. Trimming left V 5 bases short and J 8 bases short, with 18 bases between. Per germline, CDR1 SEHNR and CDR2 FQNEAQ (reference sequence). This CDR3 is built from 15 residues.

This chain connects TRBV18 to TRBJ1-1; D uncertain. CDR1 and CDR2 from the germline V gene are KGHSH and LQKENI. The ends were cut back, 6 bases at V and 1 base at J, with 15 bases in the middle. This CDR3 region has 15 residues. Written as DNA, the CDR3 is TGTGCCAGCTCTGACCAGGTAGGACCGAACACTGAAGCTTTCTTT. This translates into CASSDQVGPNTEAFF.

This clone has a single count. The CDR3 region is CASSVRVGSPLHF. The CDR3 DNA is TGTGCCAGCAGCGTAAGGGTAGGCTCACCCCTCCACTTT. This chain connects TRBV5-5 to TRBJ1-6; D gene ambiguous. In germline, CDR1 is SGHKS, CDR2 YYEKEE (reference sequence). V lost 4 bases, J lost 10 bases, and 12 bases lay in between. The CDR3 runs to 13 residues.